Listed here is a single T cell receptor beta chain. Its antigen is undetermined. The entry originates in a study of T cell repertoires in cytomegalovirus infection. Study overall: It can be stated that public TCR beta signatures indicated CMV infection as well as a matching HLA type. Findings and caveats of the study: There were carriers of CMV plus the relevant HLA, and cumulative public TCR beta family frequency identified them. The ex vivo response was dominated by HLA-C-restricted CMV-specific TCR beta clonotypes.

Via MiXCR, TCRdb re-called the reads, giving one row per CDR3 protein. The profile shows more than 150,000 distinct CDR3 sequences, roughly a sixth of them singletons. Trimming cost V 6 bases and J 1 base, with 13 bases left between them. There are 15 residues in the CDR3. Germline V CDR1 and CDR2: MNHNY, SVGAGI (reference sequence). What was sequenced was CD8+ T cells from PBMCs. This rearrangement joins TRBV6-6 to TRBJ2-4; maybe TRBD1 (5 bases). The TCR comes from a human donor in good health (CMV status not recorded). Some clones in this sample may be carry-over from other donors' samples. This chain's CDR3 is CASRDRLAAKNIQYF. CDR3 in DNA: TGTGCCAGCAGAGACAGATTAGCCGCCAAAAACATTCAGTACTTC.